This TCR beta chain was identified during a study of OX40 agonist ivuxolimab in advanced cancers. Measured with immunoSEQ multiplex PCR; TCRdb has only the in-frame clones, and not every one. In the table there are 100,000 or so clones, less than 90% of which are singletons. V gave up 5 bases and J gave up 6 bases; unmatched junction bases: 8. Germline V gives CDR1 MNHEY, CDR2 SVGAGI. This CDR3 has 15 amino acids. The chain recombines TRBV6-5 with TRBJ2-4; the match to TRBD2 covers 9 bases. This material consisted of CD4+ or CD8+ T cells sorted from blood, taken in a trial of the OX40 agonist ivuxolimab. This TCR came from an adult with an advanced solid tumor such as melanoma, head and neck, liver or kidney cancer. The DNA of the CDR3 is TGTGCCAGCAGTACGTTAGCGGGAGATAGAAACATTCAGTACTTC. Protein product: CASSTLAGDRNIQYF.